These T cell receptor beta chains were read from a single sample in a study of blood T cell repertoires in COVID-19. Method: immunoSEQ multiplex PCR; TCRdb's copy keeps in-frame clones and lacks some. The sample lists roughly 140,000 clones; 85% to 90% were seen once. Input material: peripheral blood. Receptors originate from a human donor in a cohort sampled during active COVID-19. The CDR3 runs from the conserved cysteine through the conserved F or W. The D gene is left open where the match is weak.

>TRBD2|TRBV9|TRBJ2-7
TGTGCCAGCAGCGTAGATAGACTAGCGGGAGCCAACGAGCAGTACTTC
CASSVDRLAGANEQYF
>-|TRBV28|TRBJ1-4
TGTGCCAGCAGTTTATACAGTGAAAAACTGTTTTTT
CASSLYSEKLFF
>TRBD1|TRBV9|TRBJ2-1
TGTGCCAGCAGCCACTGGGGACAGGGCGGATTCAATGAGCAGTTCTTC
CASSHWGQGGFNEQFF
>-|TRBV2|TRBJ1-2
TGTGCCAGCAGGGCAGACAGCTATGGCTACACCTTC
CASRADSYGYTF
>-|TRBV7-6|TRBJ1-4
TGTGCCAGCAGCCCGGAGTTGACAGGAACTAATGAAAAACTGTTTTTT
CASSPELTGTNEKLFF
>-|TRBV7-2|TRBJ2-3
TGTGCCAGCAGCTTACAGCAGGGGCTCACAGATACGCAGTATTTT
CASSLQQGLTDTQYF
>-|TRBV3-1/TRBV3-2|TRBJ1-1
TGTGCCAGCAGCCAAGCCCGGACAGTGAACACTGAAGCTTTCTTT
CASSQARTVNTEAFF
>-|TRBV15|TRBJ1-1
TGTGCCACCACCTTAGAGAAGAACACTGAAGCTTTCTTT
CATTLEKNTEAFF
>-|TRBV2|TRBJ1-5
TGTGCCAGCAGCGTGGGGCAGGGGTTTCAGCCCCAGCATTTT
CASSVGQGFQPQHF
>TRBD2|TRBV7-9|TRBJ2-1
TGTGCCAGCAGCTTAAGCCTAGCGGGGAGAGAAGAGCAGTTCTTC
CASSLSLAGREEQFF
>-|TRBV5-1|TRBJ2-5
TGCGCCAGCAGCTTGATCGGCAGGTTCGTGGAGACCCAGTACTTC
CASSLIGRFVETQYF
>-|TRBV7-9|TRBJ2-2
TGTGCCAGCAGCGGAGTGGCCGGGGAGCTGTTTTTT
CASSGVAGELFF